This TCR beta chain was recovered during a study of a mutant IDH1 vaccine in newly diagnosed glioma. Study information: Beginning 4-6 weeks after radiotherapy alone, or with temozolomide cycles, vaccination took place. In the visit schedule, V12 fell in week 35, while V13 fell in week 47.

Study conclusions and caveats: Whatever changes occurred in top peripheral T cell clonotypes seemed unrelated to pseudoprogression. Immune responses induced by vaccination arose in 90% to 95% of the patients.

A remark on this clone: Antigen unknown.

Clones were sequenced by immunoSEQ multiplex PCR, and TCRdb holds only the in-frame ones, with some missing. This sample has about 90,000 clones, with roughly 89% found just once. Time point given: week 47, end of study. All doses held 300 ug of mutant IDH1 20-mer peptide, with topical imiquimod. The CDR3 covers 14 residues. V lost 6 bases to trimming and J lost 5 bases, with 14 bases between them. Germline assignment: CDR1 KGHSH and CDR2 LQKENI. Sequenced here: PBMCs, sampled from a glioma patient whose treatment included an IDH1 peptide vaccine. This TCR was recovered from a woman in her 50s with glioma. The chain combines TRBV18 with TRBJ1-5; D is uncertain. CDR3 in DNA: TGTGCCAGCTCCCCCTCATCGGGTGATCAGCCCCAGCATTTT. This sequence encodes CASSPSSGDQPQHF.